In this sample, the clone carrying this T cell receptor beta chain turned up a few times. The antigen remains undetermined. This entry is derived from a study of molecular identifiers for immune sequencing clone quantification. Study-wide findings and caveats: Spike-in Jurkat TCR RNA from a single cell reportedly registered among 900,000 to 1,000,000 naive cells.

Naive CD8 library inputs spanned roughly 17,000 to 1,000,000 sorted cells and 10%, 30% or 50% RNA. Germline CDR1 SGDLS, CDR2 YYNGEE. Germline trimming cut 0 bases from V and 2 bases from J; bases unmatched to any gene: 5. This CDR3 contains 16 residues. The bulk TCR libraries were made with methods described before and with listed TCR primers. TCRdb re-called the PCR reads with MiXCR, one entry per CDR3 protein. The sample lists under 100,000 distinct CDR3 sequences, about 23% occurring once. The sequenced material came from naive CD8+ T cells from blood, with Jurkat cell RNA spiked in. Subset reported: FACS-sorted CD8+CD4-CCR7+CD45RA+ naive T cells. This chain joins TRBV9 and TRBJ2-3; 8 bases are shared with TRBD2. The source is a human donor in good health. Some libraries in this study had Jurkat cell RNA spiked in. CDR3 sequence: CASSVGAGGFTDTQYF. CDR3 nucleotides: TGTGCCAGCAGCGTAGGGGCGGGAGGTTTCACAGATACGCAGTATTTT.